This TCR beta chain was sequenced in a study of patients and donors after allogeneic stem cell transplantation. TCRdb re-derived calls from the RT-PCR reads in MiXCR, one entry per CDR3 protein. The profile shows 900,000 to 1,000,000 distinct CDR3 sequences, about a sixth of them singletons. This CDR3 has 19 residues. Per germline, CDR1 SGHRS and CDR2 YFSETQ. With 4 bases clipped from V and 1 base from J, the junction kept 13 bases outside the gene matches. The sequenced sample was blood, either unsorted or a sorted T cell fraction (not recorded which). The J gene is TRBJ2-3, the V gene TRBV5-1, with 12 bases fitting TRBD2. The origin of this receptor is a human donor who was either an allogeneic HSCT recipient or a stem cell or donor lymphocyte infusion donor (not recorded which). It is not recorded whose cells these are; they may come from a transplant donor. DNA of the CDR3: TGCGCCAGCAGCATTAGACTAGCGGGAGCCGGGTTGGGCACAGATACGCAGTATTTT. As protein: CASSIRLAGAGLGTDTQYF.